This TCR beta chain is from a study of beta chain features in type 1 diabetes. About the research overall: Similarity in age, gender and cell yields was seen between patients and healthy donors.

On this clone: Its antigen is undetermined.

Cell sorting via CD45RO/CCR7/CD25/CD127/CD95/CD27 was performed to obtain CD4+ naive, central memory, regulatory and stem cell-like memory cells. The CDR3 has 14 amino acids. The germline V gene encodes CDR1 GTSNPN and CDR2 SVGIG (reference sequence). Deletions cut 6 bases from V and 2 bases from J, with 16 bases between. General study points: Type 1 diabetes patients had TCRB CDR3s that were shorter (moderately but significantly so) in all four CD4+ subsets.

Expressed TCRB transcripts were sequenced because the entire RNA isolate underwent reverse transcription. Approximately 3.9 million reads per sample were averaged for naive, central memory and regulatory samples. Libraries were prepared by immunoSEQ multiplex PCR; TCRdb keeps only in-frame clonotypes and omits some of them. This sample yields about 240,000 clones, of which approximately 14% are seen a single time; about 0.018% belongs to the top ten. This chain joins TRBV30 and TRBJ1-2; D is ambiguous. The sequenced material came from naive CD4+ T cells from blood. This TCR was sampled from a man aged 25 to 40 with type 1 diabetes. CDR3 sequence: CACKSEGLNYGYTF. CDR3 bases: TGTGCCTGCAAATCGGAAGGACTGAACTATGGCTACACCTTC.